Shown below are 20 T cell receptor beta chains from a single sample sequenced in a study of blood T cell repertoires in COVID-19 (dated by TCRdb to 2020 to 2021). Receptors were amplified or captured by the immunoSEQ multiplex PCR assay. TCRdb took this table from immuneACCESS and kept in-frame rearrangements with V and J called. Such tables lack part of the clones; where checked against another copy, unresolved V genes explain under half of the gap, and the rest is unexplained. The sample profile shows 90,000 to 100,000 clones; around 82% of them were found once. The top ten clonotypes cover 9.5% to 15% of the sample. The sequenced sample consisted of peripheral blood. These receptors were collected from a human donor in a cohort sampled during active COVID-19.

The chain links TRBV5-1 to TRBJ2-7, with 7 positions matching TRBD1. The CDR3 totals 16 residues. Germline V lookup: CDR1 SGHRS, CDR2 YFSETQ. Trimming took 4 bases from V and 0 from J; bases not matched to a gene: 10. The CDR3 loop is CASSLRSGQSSYEQYF. In DNA, the CDR3 is TGCGCCAGCAGCCTTCGGTCGGGACAGTCCTCCTACGAGCAGTACTTC.

This clone was seen just once. V usage is TRBV4-3 and J usage is TRBJ2-1, with 10 bases that match TRBD2. The CDR3 has 16 residues. The germline gives CDR1 LGHNA, CDR2 YSLEER. V shed 1 base, J shed 4 bases, and the junction held 4 bases outside the gene matches. This chain's CDR3 is CASSQVQRGGYNEQFF. The CDR3, as DNA: TGCGCCAGCAGCCAAGTTCAGCGGGGGGGGTACAATGAGCAGTTCTTC.

The chain combines TRBV6-5 with TRBJ2-3, with TRBD2 as a possible D gene (7 bases). CDR1 and CDR2 from the germline V gene are MNHEY and SVGAGI. V dropped 5 bases and J dropped 6 bases, with 12 bases sitting between them. The CDR3 extends over 13 amino acids. The CDR3 spells CASSRRGGDTQYF. CDR3 DNA sequence: TGTGCCAGCAGTCGGAGGGGGGGGGATACGCAGTATTTT.

This chain joins TRBV19 and TRBJ2-1; 14 nucleotides line up with TRBD2. Germline loops: CDR1 LNHDA, CDR2 SQIVND (reference sequence). Unmatched junction bases numbered 4, after V lost 5 bases and J lost 4 bases. There are 16 residues in the CDR3. CDR3 in amino acids: CASSSRTSGGYNEQFF. The CDR3 nucleotides are TGTGCCAGTAGTTCCCGGACTAGCGGGGGGTACAATGAGCAGTTCTTC.

The chain links TRBV25-1 to TRBJ1-1; tentatively, D is TRBD1 (5 bases). There are 16 residues in the CDR3. The germline V gene encodes CDR1 MGHDK and CDR2 SYGVNS. V lost 6 bases and J lost 4, with 21 bases in between. As DNA, the CDR3 is TGTGCCAGCAGCGGCCCCGGGGTGGGGGGGACCACTGAAGCTTTCTTT. Residues: CASSGPGVGGTTEAFF.

This chain uses TRBV15 with TRBJ1-2; no reliable D call. Germline CDR1 LNHNV, CDR2 YYDKDF (reference sequence). Between the trimmed V and J ends, which lost 8 bases and 1 base, there was a span of 23 bases. The CDR3 has 17 residues. The CDR3 DNA reads as TGTGCCACCGGGGAGGGCTGGCCTCACATTAATAACTATGGCTACACCTTC. It translates to CATGEGWPHINNYGYTF.

The genes are TRBV30 and TRBJ1-2; 7 bases agree with TRBD1. The V gene's germline CDR1 is GTSNPN and CDR2 SVGIG (reference sequence). Trimming removed 5 bases from V and 2 bases from J; junction bases left unmatched: 2. CDR3 length: 12 amino acids. CDR3 residues: CAWGQVNYGYTF. CDR3 bases: TGTGCCTGGGGACAGGTAAACTATGGCTACACCTTC.

For the CDR3, the DNA is TGTGCCAGCAGCCAAGATATGGGACTAGCCTCCTACGAGCAGTACTTC. It specifies CASSQDMGLASYEQYF. The chain recombines TRBV3-1 (or the pseudogene TRBV3-2) with TRBJ2-7, with 9 bases lining up with TRBD2. From germline, CDR1 is LGHDT and CDR2 YNNKEL (reference sequence). V was pared by 0 bases and J by 0 bases, with 3 bases of the junction left unmatched. The CDR3 consists of 16 residues.

The CDR3 nucleotides read TGTGCCAGCAGTTTCCTAAACAGGGCTAACTATGGCTACACCTTC. Protein: CASSFLNRANYGYTF. This chain links TRBV6-2 or TRBV6-3 with TRBJ1-2, with D perhaps TRBD1 (6 bases). The CDR3 length is 15 residues. CDR1 is MNHEY, CDR2 SVGEGT, per germline. Trimming shortened V by 4 bases and J by 0 bases, and 12 bases separated the two germline ends.

This sequence joins TRBV4-3 and TRBJ1-2; D uncertain. CDR3 length: 14 amino acids. Trimming left V 0 bases short and J 7 bases short, with 12 bases between. The germline V gene has CDR1 LGHNA and CDR2 YSLEER. CDR3 in DNA: TGCGCCAGCAGCCAAGATCTAGAGGGAAGTGGCTACACCTTC. Translation gives CASSQDLEGSGYTF.

The chain combines TRBV7-3 with TRBJ1-1; D not resolved. This CDR3 is built from 16 residues. V was cut by 3 bases and J by 4 bases, with 18 bases left in between. Per germline, CDR1 SGHTA and CDR2 FQGTGA. The CDR3 bases are TGTGCCAGCAGCTTCGTTCCCCGTCGGGGTGGCACTGAAGCTTTCTTT. This codes for CASSFVPRRGGTEAFF. The whole variable domain, remainder taken from reference TRBV7-3 and TRBJ1-1, is GAGVSQTPSNKVTEKGKYVELRCDPISGHTALYWYRQSLGQGPEFLIYFQGTGAADDSGLPNDRFFAVRPEGSVSTLKIQRTERGDSAVYLCASSFVPRRGGTEAFFGQGTRLTVV.

J is TRBJ2-3 and V is TRBV7-5; the table's TRBD2 call for D was not verified on the DNA. TRBV7-5 is an annotated pseudogene. This CDR3 is built from 15 residues. The CDR3 here is CVRSTRLAGTDTQYF. CDR3 nucleotide sequence: TGTGTCAGAAGCACCAGACTAGCGGGCACAGATACGCAGTATTTT.

V gene TRBV5-1 combines with J gene TRBJ2-2, with 7 bases lining up with TRBD2. V lost 0 bases to trimming and J lost 2 bases; unmatched junction nucleotides: 7. Germline V gene sequence: CDR1 SGHRS, CDR2 YFSETQ. The CDR3 covers 17 residues. The CDR3 sequence is CASSLGVSGPNTGELFF. The CDR3 DNA reads TGCGCCAGCAGCTTGGGGGTTAGCGGGCCAAACACCGGGGAGCTGTTTTTT.

The rearrangement joins TRBV19 to TRBJ1-4; D possibly corresponds to TRBD1 (5 bases). Germline-derived CDR1 and CDR2 are LNHDA and SQIVND (reference sequence). The CDR3 loop spans 15 amino acids. Trimming cost V 5 bases and J 3 bases, with 13 bases left between them. The CDR3 DNA is TGTGCCAGTAGTTCGGGGGATGGACCTAATGAAAAACTGTTTTTT. Its protein product is CASSSGDGPNEKLFF. Full variable domain (rest looked up from reference TRBV19 and TRBJ1-4): DGGITQSPKYLFRKEGQNVTLSCEQNLNHDAMYWYRQDPGQGLRLIYYSQIVNDFQKGDIAEGYSVSREKKESFPLTVTSAQKNPTAFYLCASSSGDGPNEKLFFGSGTQLSVL.

This clone was seen only a few times. The chain joins TRBV7-3 to TRBJ1-5; D not certain. The CDR3 is 13 residues long. Germline V CDR1 and CDR2: SGHTA, FQGTGA. V was clipped by 3 bases and J by 5 bases, with 8 bases between them. CDR3 residues: CASSFSSDQPQHF. The CDR3 DNA reads as TGTGCCAGCAGCTTCTCCAGCGATCAGCCCCAGCATTTT.

The rearrangement uses TRBV6-1 and TRBJ1-2, with 10 bases fitting TRBD1. The CDR3 totals 18 residues. With 2 bases clipped from V and 5 bases from J, the junction kept 14 bases outside the gene matches. Germline V gene sequence: CDR1 MNHNS, CDR2 SASEGT. CDR3 in amino acids: CASSERVPGTGEGYGYTF. As DNA, the CDR3 is TGTGCCAGCAGTGAAAGGGTCCCCGGGACAGGGGAGGGGTATGGCTACACCTTC.

The rearrangement joins TRBV30 to TRBJ1-2; a weak D match, TRBD1 (5 bases). Germline V gene sequence: CDR1 GTSNPN, CDR2 SVGIG (reference sequence). The length of the CDR3 is 16 residues. Trimming pared 2 bases from V and 3 bases from J, leaving 19 bases between. The CDR3 bases are TGTGCCTGGAGTACAATCGGGACGGGGAGGTACTATGGCTACACCTTC. The encoded protein is CAWSTIGTGRYYGYTF.

The V gene is TRBV6-5, the J gene TRBJ1-4; 9 bases agree with TRBD1. Per the germline V gene, CDR1 is MNHEY and CDR2 is SVGAGI. CDR3 size: 14 residues. V lost 5 bases to trimming and J lost 7 bases; unmatched junction nucleotides: 5. The CDR3 region is CASSTGGVSEKLFF. In DNA form, the CDR3 reads TGTGCCAGCAGTACAGGGGGCGTAAGTGAAAAACTGTTTTTT.

This sequence joins TRBV5-4 and TRBJ2-7; TRBD1 is a possible D gene (5 bases). CDR3 length equals 12 residues. Trimming took 5 bases from V and 4 from J, leaving 10 bases between them. Germline loops: CDR1 SGHNT, CDR2 YYREEE (reference sequence). The chain's CDR3 is CASRLAGYEQYF. The CDR3, as DNA: TGTGCCAGCAGGCTGGCAGGGTACGAGCAGTACTTC. Supplemented by reference TRBV5-4 and TRBJ2-7, the full variable domain reads ETGVTQSPTHLIKTRGQQVTLRCSSQSGHNTVSWYQQALGQGPQFIFQYYREEENGRGNFPPRFSGLQFPNYSSELNVNALELDDSALYLCASRLAGYEQYFGPGTRLTVT.

This clone was detected only once. The rearrangement links TRBV9 to TRBJ2-2, with 8 bases aligning to TRBD2. In germline, CDR1 is SGDLS, CDR2 YYNGEE. The ends lost 0 bases at V and 6 bases at J; junction bases unmatched: 7. The CDR3 runs 16 residues. CDR3 residues: CASSVGGAGVAGELFF. CDR3 nucleotides: TGTGCCAGCAGCGTAGGTGGAGCGGGAGTAGCCGGGGAGCTGTTTTTT.